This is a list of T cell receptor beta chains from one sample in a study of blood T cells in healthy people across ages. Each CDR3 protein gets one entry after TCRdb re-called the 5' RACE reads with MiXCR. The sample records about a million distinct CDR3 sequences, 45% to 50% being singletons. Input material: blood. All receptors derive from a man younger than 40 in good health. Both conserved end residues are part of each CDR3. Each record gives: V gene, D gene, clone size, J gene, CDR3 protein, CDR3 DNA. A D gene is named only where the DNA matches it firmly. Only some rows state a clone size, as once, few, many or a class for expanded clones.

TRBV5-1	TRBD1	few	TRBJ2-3	CASSSADRVQADTQYF	TGCGCCAGCAGCTCGGCGGACAGGGTCCAAGCAGATACGCAGTATTTT
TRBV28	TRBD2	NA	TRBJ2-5	CASSLGAGGGIQETQYF	TGTGCCAGCAGTTTAGGAGCGGGGGGAGGTATCCAAGAGACCCAGTACTTC
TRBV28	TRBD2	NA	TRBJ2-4	CASSLSSGGLKNIQYF	TGTGCCAGCAGTTTATCGAGCGGGGGACTAAAAAACATTCAGTACTTC
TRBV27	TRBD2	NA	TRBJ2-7	CASSKERGGGYEQYF	TGTGCCAGCAGTAAAGAGCGGGGGGGCGGCTACGAGCAGTACTTC
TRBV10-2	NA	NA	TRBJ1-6	CASSESEGPLSPLHF	TGCGCCAGCAGTGAGTCAGAGGGCCCACTTTCACCCCTCCACTTT
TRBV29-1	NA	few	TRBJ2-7	CSVVDYEQYF	TGCAGCGTTGTGGACTACGAGCAGTACTTC
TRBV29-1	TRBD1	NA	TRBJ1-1	CSGLDRGNTEAFF	TGCAGCGGCCTCGACAGGGGGAACACTGAAGCTTTCTTT
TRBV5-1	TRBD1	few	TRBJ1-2	CASSRQGAEGYTF	TGCGCCAGCAGCCGACAGGGGGCTGAGGGCTACACCTTC
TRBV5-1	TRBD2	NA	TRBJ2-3	CASSWASGGAEDAQYF	TGCGCCAGCAGCTGGGCGAGCGGGGGGGCCGAAGATGCGCAGTATTTT
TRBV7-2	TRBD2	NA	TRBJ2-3	CASSLVGRGGGHTDTQYF	TGTGCCAGCAGCTTAGTTGGACGCGGCGGGGGTCACACAGATACGCAGTATTTT
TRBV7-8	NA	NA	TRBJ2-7	CASRARSTYEQYF	TGTGCCAGCAGGGCACGGAGTACCTACGAGCAGTACTTC
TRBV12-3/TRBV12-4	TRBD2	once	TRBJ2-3	CASSLGSGLAGVSSTDTQYF	TGTGCCAGCAGTTTGGGGTCGGGACTAGCGGGAGTTTCTAGCACAGATACGCAGTATTTT
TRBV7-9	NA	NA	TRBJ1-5	CASSSTAGLGNQPQHF	TGTGCCAGCAGCTCTACTGCAGGGTTGGGGAATCAGCCCCAGCATTTT
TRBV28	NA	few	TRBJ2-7	CASRRQVSSYEQYF	TGTGCCAGCAGGCGACAGGTGAGCTCCTACGAGCAGTACTTC
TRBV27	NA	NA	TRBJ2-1	CASSLWMGSNEQFF	TGTGCCAGCAGTCTTTGGATGGGCTCCAATGAGCAGTTCTTC
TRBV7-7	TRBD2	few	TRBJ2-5	CASSSGTSGGLETQYF	TGTGCTAGCAGCTCCGGCACTAGCGGGGGTTTGGAGACCCAGTACTTC
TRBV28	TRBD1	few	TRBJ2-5	CASSLWGNRGNGKETQYF	TGTGCCAGCAGTTTATGGGGAAACAGGGGAAATGGAAAAGAGACCCAGTACTTC
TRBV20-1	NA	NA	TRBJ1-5	CSASTGGNDQPQHF	TGCAGTGCCAGTACCGGAGGGAACGATCAGCCCCAGCATTTT
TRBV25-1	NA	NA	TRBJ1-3	CASSPRGGPGNTIYF	TGTGCCAGCAGTCCACGAGGGGGGCCCGGAAACACCATATATTTT
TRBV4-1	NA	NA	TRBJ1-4	CASSHRDGANEKLFF	TGCGCCAGCAGCCACCGGGACGGAGCTAATGAAAAACTGTTTTTT
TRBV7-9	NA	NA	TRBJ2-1	CASSLQESNEQFF	TGTGCCAGCAGCTTACAGGAGAGCAATGAGCAGTTCTTC
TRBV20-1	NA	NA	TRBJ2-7	CSARDLGNEQYF	TGCAGTGCTAGAGATTTAGGGAACGAGCAGTACTTC
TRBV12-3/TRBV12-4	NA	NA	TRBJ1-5	CASSSAGLRNQPQHF	TGTGCCAGCAGTTCCGCAGGGTTGCGCAATCAGCCCCAGCATTTT
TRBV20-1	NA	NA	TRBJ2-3	CSGASRDYTQYF	TGCAGTGGGGCTAGCAGGGATTATACGCAGTATTTT
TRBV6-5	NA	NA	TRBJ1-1	CASSYDLGVNTEAFF	TGTGCCAGCAGTTACGATCTGGGAGTGAACACTGAAGCTTTCTTT
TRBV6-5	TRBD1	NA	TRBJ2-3	CASGRTPGQGLDTQYF	TGTGCCAGCGGACGAACGCCGGGACAGGGGCTAGATACGCAGTATTTT
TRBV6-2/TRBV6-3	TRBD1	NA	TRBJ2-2	CASRKSSGTGDTGELFF	TGTGCCAGCAGAAAAAGCTCCGGGACAGGAGACACCGGGGAGCTGTTTTTT
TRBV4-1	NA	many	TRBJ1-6	CASRGGASYNSPLHF	TGCGCCAGCAGGGGTGGGGCGTCCTATAATTCACCCCTCCACTTT
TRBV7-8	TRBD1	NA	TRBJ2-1	CASSSGTGGPLVDEQFF	TGTGCCAGCAGCAGTGGGACAGGTGGCCCCCTTGTAGATGAGCAGTTCTTC
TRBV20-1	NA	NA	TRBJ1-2	CGARGPGAGGYTF	TGCGGTGCTAGAGGGCCAGGGGCGGGCGGCTACACCTTC
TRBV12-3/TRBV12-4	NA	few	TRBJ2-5	CASSFTQGGETQYF	TGTGCCAGCAGTTTTACCCAGGGTGGAGAGACCCAGTACTTC
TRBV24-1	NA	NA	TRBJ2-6	CATSDSDVGSGANVLTF	TGTGCCACCAGTGATTCGGACGTCGGATCTGGGGCCAACGTCCTGACTTTC
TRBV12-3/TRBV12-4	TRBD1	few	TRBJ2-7	CASSPRDRGSRNPYEQYF	TGTGCCAGCAGTCCTAGGGACAGGGGGTCCCGGAATCCCTACGAGCAGTACTTC
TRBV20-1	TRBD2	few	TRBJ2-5	CSARDLYMLAGLHETQYF	TGCAGTGCTAGAGATCTCTATATGCTAGCGGGGCTTCACGAGACCCAGTACTTC